The rows below give T cell receptor beta chains drawn from one sample of a study of OX40 agonist ivuxolimab in advanced cancers. Sequenced by immunoSEQ multiplex PCR; TCRdb stores in-frame clones only, minus some. Of some 90,000 clones detected, about 92% appear once; the ten largest clones hold 3% to 3.5%. This specimen was CD4+ or CD8+ T cells sorted from blood, taken in a trial of the OX40 agonist ivuxolimab. The receptor set was obtained from an adult with an advanced solid tumor such as melanoma, head and neck, liver or kidney cancer. The CDR3 runs from the conserved cysteine through the conserved F or W. A D gene is named only where the DNA matches it firmly. Clone size, where shown, is once, few, many, or a class for clones that have expanded.

v_call	clone_size	cdr3_length	d_call	j_call	cdr3_nt	cdr3_aa
TRBV4-3	NA	13	TRBD1	TRBJ1-1	TGCGCCAGCAGACTGGGACAGGGGGCTGAAGCTTTCTTT	CASRLGQGAEAFF
TRBV6-4	NA	17	TRBD1	TRBJ1-2	TGTGCCAGCAGTCCCGGGACAGGAGGAGGTTATGCCTATGGCTACACCTTC	CASSPGTGGGYAYGYTF
TRBV11-3	NA	12	NA	TRBJ2-2	TGTGCCAGCAGCCGAGGGGCCGGGGAGCTGTTTTTT	CASSRGAGELFF
TRBV9	few	16	NA	TRBJ1-1	TGTGCCAGCAGCCCCGACGGACCCGAATCGCGGACTGAAGCTTTCTTT	CASSPDGPESRTEAFF
TRBV4-1	NA	13	NA	TRBJ2-7	TGCGCCAGCAGCCAAACGGACCGTTACGAGCAGTACTTC	CASSQTDRYEQYF
TRBV7-3	NA	17	NA	TRBJ1-5	TGTGCCAGCAGCTGTACGGGAGGAAGGGATGTTAATCAGCCCCAGCATTTT	CASSCTGGRDVNQPQHF
TRBV27	NA	14	NA	TRBJ1-5	TGTGCCAGCAGTTTATCCCCCAGGGCCCAGCCCCAGCATTTT	CASSLSPRAQPQHF
TRBV6-1	NA	14	NA	TRBJ2-2	TGTGCCAGCAGTGGGCCTCATAACACCGGGGAGCTGTTTTTT	CASSGPHNTGELFF
TRBV9	NA	14	NA	TRBJ2-6	TGTGCCAGCAGCGGGACCTATGGGGCCAACGTCCTGACTTTC	CASSGTYGANVLTF
TRBV10-1	once	13	TRBD1	TRBJ2-1	TGCGCCAGCAGGGGACAGGGGTCAAATGAGCAGTTCTTC	CASRGQGSNEQFF
TRBV2	NA	14	NA	TRBJ1-1	TGTGCCAGCGCGGGACAACCAGAGAACACTGAAGCTTTCTTT	CASAGQPENTEAFF
TRBV25-1	NA	16	TRBD2	TRBJ2-3	TGTGCCAGCAGTGAAGCGGCGGGGGGGCTCACAGATACGCAGTATTTT	CASSEAAGGLTDTQYF
TRBV6-6	NA	13	NA	TRBJ2-1	TGTGCCAGCAGCATCCACAGGGACAATGAGCAGTTCTTC	CASSIHRDNEQFF
TRBV6-1	NA	15	NA	TRBJ2-2	TGTGCCAGCATGGACAGGTGGGACTACCTTGGGGAGCTGTTTTTT	CASMDRWDYLGELFF
TRBV30	once	17	TRBD2	TRBJ2-7	TGTGCCTGCACTCCACCCCAATTAGCGGGCCCTTCCTACGAGCAGTACTTC	CACTPPQLAGPSYEQYF
TRBV29-1	NA	16	TRBD2	TRBJ2-4	TGCAGCGTTGAAGGGGTAGCGGGAGAGTCCAAAAACATTCAGTACTTC	CSVEGVAGESKNIQYF
TRBV20-1	NA	11	NA	TRBJ1-6	TGCAGTGCTCCGGGGGGGGGAGCCCTCCACTTT	CSAPGGGALHF
TRBV4-1	NA	14	NA	TRBJ2-7	TGCGCCAGCAGCCCCTCCGAGGGGGGTTACGAGCAGTACTTC	CASSPSEGGYEQYF
TRBV5-6	NA	14	NA	TRBJ1-2	TGTGCCAGCAGCTTTTTTGAGGTTGTCTATGGCTACACCTTC	CASSFFEVVYGYTF
TRBV13	NA	15	NA	TRBJ1-3	TGTGCCAGCAGCTCAACCTCCGGGGCTGGAAACACCATATATTTT	CASSSTSGAGNTIYF
TRBV9	NA	15	NA	TRBJ2-3	TGTGCCAGCAGCGTATTCGAGCGGGGCACAGATACGCAGTATTTT	CASSVFERGTDTQYF
TRBV6-6	NA	14	TRBD2	TRBJ2-7	TGTGCCAGTCTCTCGCGGGAGGGGCCCTACGAGCAGTACTTC	CASLSREGPYEQYF
TRBV13	NA	14	TRBD1	TRBJ1-1	TGTGCCAGCAGCCAACCGGGACAGGGCCTCGAAGCTTTCTTT	CASSQPGQGLEAFF
TRBV6-5	NA	15	NA	TRBJ1-2	TGTGCCAGCAGTTACTACGGGCCCCTTTACTATGGCTACACCTTC	CASSYYGPLYYGYTF
TRBV19	NA	15	TRBD1	TRBJ1-5	TGTGCCAGTAGTATAGGGACAGGGTTCTATCAGCCCCAGCATTTT	CASSIGTGFYQPQHF
TRBV27	NA	15	NA	TRBJ1-2	TGTGCCAGCAGTCATCGGGGGGAATTTAACTATGGCTACACCTTC	CASSHRGEFNYGYTF
TRBV29-1	NA	12	NA	TRBJ2-7	TGCAGCGTTGCCGGAGAACAATACGAGCAGTACTTC	CSVAGEQYEQYF
TRBV19	NA	13	NA	TRBJ1-2	TGTGCCAGTAGCCTTGGGGGACTCTATGGCTACACCTTC	CASSLGGLYGYTF
TRBV6-1	NA	16	NA	TRBJ2-7	TGTGCCAGCAGTGAAGGAAAAACGGGGGGCCGGTACGAGCAGTACTTC	CASSEGKTGGRYEQYF
TRBV10-1	NA	13	NA	TRBJ2-3	TGCGCCAGCAGTGTAAGTGGGCCAGATACGCAGTATTTT	CASSVSGPDTQYF
TRBV4-1	NA	16	TRBD2	TRBJ2-5	TGCGCCAGCAGCCAAGATAATAGCGGGGACCAAGAGACCCAGTACTTC	CASSQDNSGDQETQYF
TRBV4-1	once	19	NA	TRBJ2-7	TGCGCCAGCAGCCAAGAGGGTGCCTGGGCGGGGCAAAATTCCTACGAGCAGTACTTC	CASSQEGAWAGQNSYEQYF
TRBV10-1	once	17	NA	TRBJ2-3	TGCGCCAGCAGTGAGTCGTTTGACTCCCCCGACACAGATACGCAGTATTTT	CASSESFDSPDTDTQYF
TRBV12-5	NA	16	NA	TRBJ2-1	TGTGCTAGTGGTTTGGTAGGGAGCATGCCCTACAATGAGCAGTTCTTC	CASGLVGSMPYNEQFF
TRBV19	NA	14	NA	TRBJ2-1	TGTGCCAGTAGGGAGCGAGGGGTTGTAGATGAGCAGTTCTTC	CASRERGVVDEQFF
TRBV7-6	NA	14	TRBD1	TRBJ2-5	TGTGCCAGCAGCTCCGGGACAGGGTCAGAGACCCAGTACTTC	CASSSGTGSETQYF
TRBV6-6	NA	11	NA	TRBJ2-2	TGTGCCAGCAGCCCCAACGGGGAGCTGTTTTTT	CASSPNGELFF
TRBV7-6	NA	13	TRBD1	TRBJ1-2	TGTGCCACGAAACAGACAGGGGGAAGAGGCTACACCTTC	CATKQTGGRGYTF
TRBV7-9	NA	14	NA	TRBJ1-1	TGTGCCAGCAGCTCAAGCCGGACGCCCGGGGAAGCTTTCTTT	CASSSSRTPGEAFF
TRBV2	NA	15	NA	TRBJ2-1	TGTGCCAGCTTGGCCGGAGGAAGCTCCTACAATGAGCAGTTCTTC	CASLAGGSSYNEQFF
TRBV5-3	NA	14	TRBD2	TRBJ2-7	TGTGCCAGAAGCATTAGCGGGGAACTTTACGAGCAGTACTTC	CARSISGELYEQYF
TRBV4-1	NA	15	NA	TRBJ2-7	TGCGCCAGCAGCCAAGAAGGGGCGACCACCTACGAGCAGTACTTC	CASSQEGATTYEQYF
TRBV19	NA	14	NA	TRBJ2-5	TGTGCCAGTAGTATGGGGGCGGAGCAAGAGACCCAGTACTTC	CASSMGAEQETQYF
TRBV7-6	NA	14	NA	TRBJ2-7	TGTGCCAGCAGCTCCGATCCAGGATCCTACGAGCAGTACTTC	CASSSDPGSYEQYF
TRBV7-9	NA	16	NA	TRBJ2-1	TGTGCCAGCAGCTTAGGTGGGTGGGACTCCTACAATGAGCAGTTCTTC	CASSLGGWDSYNEQFF
TRBV4-1	NA	12	TRBD1	TRBJ1-2	TGCGCCAGCAGCCCCAGGGGGCGCGGCTACACCTTC	CASSPRGRGYTF
TRBV6-1	NA	15	NA	TRBJ2-7	TGTGCCAGCAGATACCGGGCCACCTATGACCACGAGCAGTACTTC	CASRYRATYDHEQYF
TRBV4-1	once	15	NA	TRBJ2-1	TGCGCCAGCAGCCAAGATTGGTGGGAAAACAATGAGCAGTTCTTC	CASSQDWWENNEQFF
TRBV7-6	NA	17	TRBD2	TRBJ2-2	TGTGCCAGCAGCTCAAGTAGCGGGAGGGCCTACACCGGGGAGCTGTTTTTT	CASSSSSGRAYTGELFF
TRBV6-6	NA	14	NA	TRBJ2-1	TGTGCCAGCAGTTACGCGGGACTTAACAATGAGCAGTTCTTC	CASSYAGLNNEQFF